This T cell receptor beta chain stems from a study of cytomegalovirus exposure and HLA in healthy donors. Study-wide findings and caveats: HLA alleles showed associations with 16,951 TCR beta sequences in a later analysis, at a 0.05 false discovery rate. Trimming of TCR beta V- and J-genes showed a link, identified in a later analysis, to a missense DCLRE1C variant. Researchers had no immune exposure information except CMV serostatus available.

The donors comprised healthy bone marrow donors. The PCR employed 60 Vbeta primers together with 13 Jbeta primers. The table came from immunoSEQ multiplex PCR; TCRdb's copy has only in-frame clones and leaves some out. The profile shows 65,000 or so clones, roughly 77% of them singletons. Turning to this clone: The antigen is unknown.

CDR1 and CDR2 (germline): SGHAT, FQNNGV. This CDR3 contains 16 residues. The J segment lost 9 bases and the V segment lost 3 bases, leaving 10 bases of the junction unmatched. The sequencing sample was made of PBMCs. The rearrangement uses TRBV11-2 and TRBJ1-6; 8 bases match TRBD1. The TCR comes from a woman in her thirties or forties in good health and CMV-seropositive. This chain's CDR3 is CASSFHTGGLVSPLHF. CDR3 in DNA: TGTGCCAGCAGCTTCCACACAGGGGGTCTGGTTTCACCCCTCCACTTT.